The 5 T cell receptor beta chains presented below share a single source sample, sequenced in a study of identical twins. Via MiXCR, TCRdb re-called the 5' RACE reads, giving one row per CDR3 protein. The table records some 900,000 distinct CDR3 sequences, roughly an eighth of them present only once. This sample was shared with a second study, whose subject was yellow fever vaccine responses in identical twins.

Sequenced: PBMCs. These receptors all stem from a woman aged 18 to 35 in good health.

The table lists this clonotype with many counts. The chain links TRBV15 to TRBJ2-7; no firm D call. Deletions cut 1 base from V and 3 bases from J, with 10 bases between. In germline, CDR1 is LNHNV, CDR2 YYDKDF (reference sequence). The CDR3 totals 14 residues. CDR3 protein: CATSRVLDGYEQYV. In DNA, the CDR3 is TGTGCCACCAGCAGAGTACTGGACGGCTACGAGCAGTACGTC.

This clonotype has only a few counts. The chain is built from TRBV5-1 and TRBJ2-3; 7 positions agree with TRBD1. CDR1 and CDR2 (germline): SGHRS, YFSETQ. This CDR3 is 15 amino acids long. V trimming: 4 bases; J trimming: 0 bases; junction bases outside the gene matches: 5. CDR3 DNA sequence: TGCGCCAGCAGCGGTCCGACAGGGAGCACAGATACGCAGTATTTT. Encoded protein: CASSGPTGSTDTQYF.

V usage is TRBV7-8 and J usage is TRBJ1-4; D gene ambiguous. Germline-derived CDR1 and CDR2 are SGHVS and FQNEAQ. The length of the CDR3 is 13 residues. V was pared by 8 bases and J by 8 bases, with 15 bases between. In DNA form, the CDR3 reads TGTGCCAGCGATACTATCCCCCAGGAAAAACTGTTTTTT. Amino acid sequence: CASDTIPQEKLFF.

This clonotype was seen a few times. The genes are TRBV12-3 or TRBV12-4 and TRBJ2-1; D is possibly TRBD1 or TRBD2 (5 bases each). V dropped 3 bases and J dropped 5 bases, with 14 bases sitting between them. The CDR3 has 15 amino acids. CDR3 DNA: TGTGCCAGCAGTTTTTTTTGGGACGGAGACAATGAGCAGTTCTTC. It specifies CASSFFWDGDNEQFF.

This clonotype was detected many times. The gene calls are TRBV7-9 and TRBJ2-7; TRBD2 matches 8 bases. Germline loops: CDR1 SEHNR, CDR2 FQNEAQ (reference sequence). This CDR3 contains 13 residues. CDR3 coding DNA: TGTGCCAGCAGTTTAGCGGGGTCGTACGAGCAGTACGTC. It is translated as CASSLAGSYEQYV.